This T cell receptor (beta chain) was profiled in a study of CD8+ T cells in alopecia areata. Regarding the study as a whole: Scalp clonality dropped significantly under tofacitinib, as did expanded CD8+ top-100 clones.

The CDR3 length is 12 residues. V dropped 4 bases and J dropped 7 bases, with 10 bases sitting between them. From germline, CDR1 is SEHNR and CDR2 FQNEAQ (reference sequence). Once RNA had been extracted, it was reverse transcribed into cDNA to act as the sequencing template. Assay: immunoSEQ multiplex PCR; the TCRdb copy retains only in-frame clones and omits some. The sample consists of 110,000 or so clones, 58% of them appearing once. Treatment reported: oral pan-JAK inhibitor, 5-10 mg twice daily. Separation by sorting yielded CD4+ and CD8+ T cells from PBMCs. A few counts support this clone. Its target is not known.

The chain is built from TRBV7-9 and TRBJ1-1; the D is unclear. This specimen was CD8+ T cells sorted from blood, taken at week 4, from a patient treated with tofacitinib. The clonotype comes from a human donor with alopecia areata. The CDR3 DNA is TGTGCCAGCAGCTCCCTGGGCGGTGAAGCTTTCTTT. Its translation is CASSSLGGEAFF.